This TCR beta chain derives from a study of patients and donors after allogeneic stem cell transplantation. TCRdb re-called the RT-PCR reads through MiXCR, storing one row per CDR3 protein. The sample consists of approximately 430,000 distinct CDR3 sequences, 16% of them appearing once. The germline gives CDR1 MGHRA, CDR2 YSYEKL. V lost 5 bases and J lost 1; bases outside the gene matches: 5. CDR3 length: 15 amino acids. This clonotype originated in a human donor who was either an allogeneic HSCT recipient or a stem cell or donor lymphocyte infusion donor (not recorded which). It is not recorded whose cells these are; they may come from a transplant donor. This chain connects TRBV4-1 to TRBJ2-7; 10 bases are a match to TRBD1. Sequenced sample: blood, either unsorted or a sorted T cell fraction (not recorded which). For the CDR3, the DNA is TGCGCCAGCAGCGTTAGGACAGGGGGATCCTACGAGCAGTACTTC. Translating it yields CASSVRTGGSYEQYF.